The 30 T cell receptor beta chains below come from one sample, sequenced in a study of blood T cell repertoires in COVID-19. TCRdb's table, derived via immunoSEQ multiplex PCR, lists solely in-frame clones and lacks some. This table has about 230,000 clones, about 84% appearing once. The sequenced sample was PBMCs or T cells enriched from blood (not recorded which). These receptors all stem from a man between 60 and 70 years old who had recovered from COVID-19.

The chain joins TRBV11-3 to TRBJ2-4; 7 nucleotides line up with TRBD1. J was trimmed by 9 bases and V by 4 bases; bases with no gene match: 6. This CDR3 comprises 13 residues. Germline lookup yields CDR1 SGHNT and CDR2 YENEEA. The CDR3 DNA follows: TGTGCCAGCAGCTGGGGGACAGAAGGCATTCAGTACTTC. This codes for CASSWGTEGIQYF.

The chain recombines TRBV29-1 with TRBJ1-2; 8 bases agree with TRBD1. This CDR3 has 13 amino acids. V dropped 3 bases and J dropped 8; count of bases not matched to a gene: 8. The germline gives CDR1 SQVTM, CDR2 ANQGSEA. The chain's CDR3 is CSVDAGTGYGYTF. The CDR3 DNA is TGCAGCGTTGACGCCGGGACAGGATACGGCTACACCTTC.

This chain uses TRBV6-5 with TRBJ1-2, with 7 bases fitting TRBD1. Germline V CDR1 and CDR2: MNHEY, SVGAGI. This CDR3 spans 15 amino acids. With 6 bases clipped from V and 0 bases from J, the junction kept 7 bases outside the gene matches. Here the CDR3 reads CASRRPGQSNYGYTF. CDR3 DNA sequence: TGTGCCAGCAGACGCCCGGGACAGTCTAACTATGGCTACACCTTC.

The J gene is TRBJ1-2, the V gene TRBV28, with D maybe TRBD1 (5 bases). The CDR3 covers 14 residues. In germline, CDR1 is MDHEN, CDR2 SYDVKM. Trimming removed 2 bases at V and 2 bases at J, with 9 bases between. The CDR3 region has the DNA TGTGCCAGCAGTTTACCGGGGGACAACTATGGCTACACCTTC. Translating gives CASSLPGDNYGYTF.

The V gene is TRBV10-3, the J gene TRBJ2-7; the D gene is possibly TRBD1 (5 bases). Germline V gene lookup returns CDR1 ENHRY and CDR2 SYGVKD. V lost 0 bases to trimming and J lost 2 bases, with 11 bases between them. CDR3 length: 15 residues. The CDR3 spells CAISESGAATYEQYF. The CDR3 DNA reads TGTGCCATCAGTGAGTCTGGGGCAGCCACCTACGAGCAGTACTTC.

The gene calls are TRBV27 and TRBJ1-2; D uncertain. From germline, CDR1 is MNHEY and CDR2 SMNVEV (reference sequence). This CDR3 has 15 amino acids. Deletions cut 6 bases from V and 4 bases from J, with 18 bases between. This CDR3 is CASRPYRDAGYGYTF. DNA of the CDR3: TGTGCCAGCAGACCTTACCGGGATGCGGGCTATGGCTACACCTTC.

This CDR3 reads CASSDWGTANNEQFF. The CDR3 DNA reads TGTGCCAGCAGTGACTGGGGGACAGCTAACAATGAGCAGTTCTTC. This chain connects TRBV6-4 to TRBJ2-1; 7 positions match TRBD1. The ends lost 1 base at V and 5 bases at J; junction bases unmatched: 5. CDR3 length: 15 amino acids. The germline CDR1 and CDR2 sequences are MRHNA and SNTAGT.

The V gene is TRBV7-9, the J gene TRBJ1-2; 7 nucleotides line up with TRBD1. The CDR3 consists of 13 residues. Germline values: CDR1 SEHNR, CDR2 FQNEAQ (reference sequence). V lost 2 bases and J lost 3; bases outside the gene matches: 0. The CDR3 loop is CASSLQGDYGYTF. Here the CDR3 DNA reads TGTGCCAGCAGCTTACAGGGGGACTATGGCTACACCTTC.

The chain has TRBV20-1 and TRBJ2-1, with 8 bases identical to TRBD1. J gave up 5 bases and V 3 bases, and 9 bases lay outside the gene matches. From germline, CDR1 is DFQATT and CDR2 SNEGSKA (reference sequence). The CDR3 covers 15 residues. CDR3 coding DNA: TGCAGTGCTAGTGTCTTGGCAGGGGGCCACAATGAGCAGTTCTTC. Its translation: CSASVLAGGHNEQFF.

The chain has TRBV3-1 (or the pseudogene TRBV3-2) and TRBJ2-7; possible D gene TRBD2, 5 bases. V dropped 4 bases and J dropped 2 bases, with 12 bases sitting between them. This CDR3 comprises 14 residues. CDR1 is LGHDT, CDR2 YNNKEL, per germline (reference sequence). The chain's CDR3 is CASSPGGSAYEQYF. The DNA for the CDR3 is TGTGCCAGCAGCCCAGGAGGCAGTGCCTACGAGCAGTACTTC.

This sequence joins TRBV10-3 and TRBJ2-3; 10 bases line up with TRBD2. Trimming took 5 bases from V and 0 from J; bases not matched to a gene: 14. CDR3 length: 19 amino acids. Looked up from germline, CDR1 is ENHRY and CDR2 is SYGVKD. CDR3 protein: CAISIPLSGGILSTDTQYF. DNA of the CDR3: TGTGCCATCAGTATCCCACTTAGCGGGGGGATTCTTAGCACAGATACGCAGTATTTT.

In its sample, this clone was seen a few times. The J gene is TRBJ2-7, the V gene TRBV2; the match to TRBD2 covers 8 bases. The trim removed 7 bases at V and 3 bases at J, leaving 8 bases unmatched. This CDR3 is built from 14 residues. The germline gives CDR1 SNHLY, CDR2 FYNNEI. The CDR3 protein is CASKQTAGVYEQYF. CDR3 sequence (DNA): TGTGCCAGCAAACAAACAGCGGGGGTCTACGAGCAGTACTTC.

This sequence joins TRBV2 and TRBJ1-1, with unresolved D. The V gene's germline CDR1 is SNHLY and CDR2 FYNNEI. The germline V and J ends were trimmed by 7 bases and 5 bases, with 20 bases remaining between them. This CDR3 has 15 residues. The CDR3 reads CASTMALGGLTEAFF. The CDR3 region has the DNA TGTGCCAGCACAATGGCACTAGGAGGGTTAACTGAAGCTTTCTTT.

CDR3 residues: CASSTYRDLVEQFF. In nucleotides, the CDR3 is TGTGCCAGCAGTACCTACAGGGACCTCGTTGAGCAGTTCTTC. The V call is TRBV6-5, the J call TRBJ2-1; D may be TRBD1 (6 bases). The CDR3 contains 14 residues. V lost 5 bases to trimming and J lost 9 bases, with 17 bases between them. CDR1 and CDR2 from the germline V gene are MNHEY and SVGAGI.

This chain links TRBV7-9 with TRBJ2-3, with 9 bases aligning to TRBD1. This CDR3 is 14 amino acids long. J gave up 5 bases and V 0 bases, and 0 bases lay outside the gene matches. CDR1 and CDR2 (germline): SEHNR, FQNEAQ (reference sequence). The CDR3 loop reads CASSLADRGDTQYF. Written as DNA, the CDR3 is TGTGCCAGCAGCTTAGCGGACAGGGGAGATACGCAGTATTTT.

This rearrangement joins TRBV5-5 to TRBJ1-5, with D perhaps matching TRBD1 (6 bases). Germline loops: CDR1 SGHKS, CDR2 YYEKEE (reference sequence). There are 15 residues in the CDR3. V lost 3 bases and J 1 base, leaving 11 bases between the germline ends. The CDR3 nucleotides are TGTGCCAGCAGCTCCGGCGGACAGAGCAATCAGCCCCAGCATTTT. Translation gives CASSSGGQSNQPQHF.

As DNA, the CDR3 is TGTGCCAGCAGTTATTCGGGACAGGGGGTCAATGAGCAGTTCTTC. It codes for CASSYSGQGVNEQFF. The chain has TRBV6-5 and TRBJ2-1; TRBD1 aligns across 11 bases. There are 15 residues in the CDR3. Per germline, CDR1 MNHEY and CDR2 SVGAGI. J lost 6 bases, V lost 3 bases, and 4 bases had no gene match.

The chain has TRBV9 and TRBJ1-2; TRBD1 matches 9 bases. The germline gives CDR1 SGDLS, CDR2 YYNGEE. Trimming cost V 5 bases and J 5 bases; bases outside gene matches: 10. The CDR3 extends over 15 amino acids. The CDR3 reads CASSGERQGGYGYTF. In DNA form, the CDR3 reads TGTGCCAGCAGTGGGGAAAGACAGGGGGGATATGGCTACACCTTC. Combining the CDR3 with reference TRBV9 and TRBJ1-2 gives the whole variable domain DSGVTQTPKHLITATGQRVTLRCSPRSGDLSVYWYQQSLDQGLQFLIQYYNGEERAKGNILERFSAQQFPDLHSELNLSSLELGDSALYFCASSGERQGGYGYTFGSGTRLTVV.

In this sample, this clone turned up once. This chain links TRBV6-6 with TRBJ2-1; TRBD2 aligns across 10 bases. Per the germline V gene, CDR1 is MNHNY and CDR2 is SVGAGI (reference sequence). J was trimmed by 3 bases and V by 6 bases; bases with no gene match: 5. CDR3 length equals 15 residues. CDR3 region: CASSRTSGSYNEQFF. In DNA, the CDR3 is TGTGCCAGCAGCCGGACTAGCGGAAGCTACAATGAGCAGTTCTTC.

V is TRBV10-3 and J is TRBJ2-7, with 8 nucleotides matching TRBD1. The trim removed 8 bases at V and 5 bases at J, leaving 11 bases unmatched. In germline, CDR1 is ENHRY, CDR2 SYGVKD. This CDR3 is built from 14 residues. The CDR3 reads CAIQKDRGFDEQYF. The CDR3 DNA follows: TGTGCCATCCAGAAAGACAGGGGTTTTGACGAGCAGTACTTC.

This clone was counted a single time. The chain recombines TRBV2 with TRBJ2-4, with D maybe TRBD2 (6 bases). Germline CDR1 reads SNHLY; CDR2 reads FYNNEI. V was trimmed by 7 bases and J by 9 bases, leaving 16 bases between them. CDR3 length: 13 residues. This chain's CDR3 is CASTEQRRGIQYF. The CDR3 DNA reads TGTGCCAGCACCGAACAGAGGAGGGGCATTCAGTACTTC.

The rearrangement uses TRBV4-2 and TRBJ1-2; no firm D call. The V gene's germline CDR1 is LGHNA and CDR2 YNFKEQ. The CDR3 extends over 14 amino acids. V dropped 1 base and J dropped 1 base, with 7 bases sitting between them. CDR3: CASSQVQDNYGYTF. The CDR3 nucleotides read TGTGCCAGCAGCCAAGTTCAGGATAACTATGGCTACACCTTC.

The chain has TRBV10-1 and TRBJ2-7; 7 bases fit TRBD1. Germline assignment: CDR1 WNHNN and CDR2 SYGVQD (reference sequence). The V and J ends lost 4 bases and 3 bases, in that order; junction bases with no gene match: 9. The CDR3 extends over 15 amino acids. The DNA of the CDR3 is TGCGCCAGCAGTGCAACGGGACAGTTATTCTACGAGCAGTACTTC. The encoded protein is CASSATGQLFYEQYF.

The chain joins TRBV6-5 to TRBJ1-1; 7 nucleotides align to TRBD1. V lost 11 bases to trimming and J lost 4 bases; unmatched junction nucleotides: 10. The CDR3 is made up of 13 amino acids. From germline, CDR1 is MNHEY and CDR2 SVGAGI. For the CDR3, the DNA is TGTGCCGCCACGGGAGGGGGCATCACTGAAGCTTTCTTT. This encodes CAATGGGITEAFF.

The rearrangement links TRBV20-1 to TRBJ2-7; 10 bases are a match to TRBD1. CDR3 size: 13 residues. The V gene's germline CDR1 is DFQATT and CDR2 SNEGSKA (reference sequence). With 3 bases clipped from V and 3 bases from J, the junction kept 2 bases outside the gene matches. In nucleotides, the CDR3 is TGCAGTGCTAGTGGGACAGGGGTCTACGAGCAGTACTTC. Amino acids: CSASGTGVYEQYF.

The chain is built from TRBV3-1 (or the pseudogene TRBV3-2) and TRBJ1-2; 7 bases map to TRBD1. The V gene end was trimmed by 1 base and the J gene end by 4 bases; junction bases not matched to a gene: 3. Germline V lookup: CDR1 LGHDT, CDR2 YNNKEL (reference sequence). This CDR3 has 14 amino acids. CDR3: CASSQAGGSYGYTF. The CDR3 nucleotides are TGTGCCAGCAGCCAAGCAGGGGGTTCCTATGGCTACACCTTC.

This chain uses TRBV3-1 (or the pseudogene TRBV3-2) with TRBJ1-2, with D tentatively TRBD1 (5 bases). The V end was cut by 0 bases, the J end by 3 bases, with 8 bases between. There are 14 residues in the CDR3. CDR1 and CDR2 from the germline V gene are LGHDT and YNNKEL (reference sequence). The CDR3 is CASSQDPGDYGYTF. The DNA for the CDR3 is TGTGCCAGCAGCCAAGATCCGGGGGACTATGGCTACACCTTC.

The rearrangement uses TRBV19 and TRBJ2-2; D might be TRBD1 (5 bases). The V gene's germline CDR1 is LNHDA and CDR2 SQIVND (reference sequence). This CDR3 is built from 15 residues. Trimming shortened V by 7 bases and J by 0 bases, and 12 bases separated the two germline ends. This chain's CDR3 is CASKITGPNTGELFF. In nucleotides, the CDR3 is TGTGCCAGTAAAATCACAGGCCCGAACACCGGGGAGCTGTTTTTT.

The chain links TRBV4-3 to TRBJ2-6; D is unresolved. CDR1 is LGHNA and CDR2 is YSLEER in the germline V gene. Trimming took off 3 bases at V and 0 bases at J, with 3 bases between the two ends. The CDR3 sequence is 14 residues long. CDR3 in DNA: TGCGCCAGCAGCCACAGCTCTGGGGCCAACGTCCTGACTTTC. This encodes CASSHSSGANVLTF.

V is TRBV7-9 and J is TRBJ1-1; 7 bases are a match to TRBD1. V lost 5 bases, J lost 6 bases, and 6 bases stayed unmatched. Germline V gene lookup returns CDR1 SEHNR and CDR2 FQNEAQ (reference sequence). CDR3 length: 13 amino acids. CDR3 in DNA: TGTGCCAGCAGCATGATCGACAGGGCTGAAGCTTTCTTT. Its protein is CASSMIDRAEAFF.